The 28 T cell receptor beta chains below come from one sample, sequenced in a study of spatial heterogeneity in lung cancer. Indicated time point: sample taken at primary tumor resection. Whole RNA obtained from tumor, nontumor lung or frozen PBMC underwent sequencing without sorting. TCRdb re-called the 5' RACE reads with MiXCR, one entry per CDR3 protein. The data contain 60,000 to 80,000 distinct CDR3 sequences, roughly 13% of them singletons. This specimen consisted of PBMCs, obtained at surgery. Every receptor here comes from a male donor with early-stage non-small cell lung cancer.

This clonotype was recorded many times. This chain uses TRBV12-3 or TRBV12-4 with TRBJ1-1, with D hard to call. CDR3 length: 14 residues. V gave up 0 bases and J gave up 4 bases, with 9 bases separating them. CDR3 amino acids: CASSLAVTATEAFF. DNA for the CDR3: TGTGCCAGCAGTTTAGCGGTTACGGCCACTGAAGCTTTCTTT.

This clonotype was recorded a few times. V gene TRBV20-1 combines with J gene TRBJ2-3; a possible D gene is TRBD1 (5 bases). Germline V gene sequence: CDR1 DFQATT, CDR2 SNEGSKA (reference sequence). The V gene lost 6 bases and the J gene lost 0 bases, with 19 bases spanning the gap. This CDR3 comprises 16 residues. CDR3 amino acids: CSAGPRYRKSTDTQYF. Here the CDR3 DNA reads TGCAGTGCCGGACCTCGGTACAGGAAGAGCACAGATACGCAGTATTTT.

The chain uses TRBV11-2 and TRBJ2-3; D unresolved. V was trimmed by 1 base and J by 4 bases, leaving 12 bases between them. Germline assignment: CDR1 SGHAT and CDR2 FQNNGV. CDR3 length: 15 amino acids. CDR3 coding DNA: TGTGCCAGCAGCTTAGTCGGTAGTGCCGCAGATACGCAGTATTTT. Translating gives CASSLVGSAADTQYF.

This clonotype was found a few times. The chain joins TRBV7-9 to TRBJ2-7; 9 positions match TRBD1. The CDR3 is 14 amino acids. V lost 5 bases, J lost 4 bases, and 6 bases stayed unmatched. Germline CDR1 SEHNR, CDR2 FQNEAQ (reference sequence). CDR3 DNA: TGTGCCAGCAGCCCGGGGACAGGGAAGTACGAGCAGTACTTC. Its translation: CASSPGTGKYEQYF.

This sequence joins TRBV5-1 and TRBJ1-2, with D possibly matching TRBD1 (5 bases). With 0 bases removed from V and 3 bases from J, the gap between germline ends came to 9 bases. In germline, CDR1 is SGHRS, CDR2 YFSETQ. The CDR3 extends over 14 amino acids. CDR3 loop: CASSLGDGYYGYTF. The CDR3 DNA reads TGCGCCAGCAGCTTGGGGGACGGATACTATGGCTACACCTTC.

This chain uses TRBV12-3 or TRBV12-4 with TRBJ2-1; maybe TRBD2 (6 bases). CDR3 length: 16 residues. Trimming removed 3 bases at V and 4 bases at J, with 16 bases between. Written as DNA, the CDR3 is TGTGCCAGCAGTTTGGAGGGAGGCGATACATACAATGAGCAGTTCTTC. Encoded protein: CASSLEGGDTYNEQFF.

In its sample, this clonotype was seen a few times. The chain links TRBV20-1 to TRBJ1-2; tentative D call: TRBD1 (6 bases). V was pared by 5 bases and J by 8 bases, with 21 bases between. CDR3 length: 14 residues. CDR1 DFQATT and CDR2 SNEGSKA come from the germline V gene (reference sequence). The CDR3 nucleotides read TGCAGTGCTTCCAACCGGGACACCGAAAGCGGCTACACCTTC. Protein: CSASNRDTESGYTF.

This clonotype was picked up a small number of times. The V gene is TRBV10-3, the J gene TRBJ2-3, with TRBD2 matching over 8 bases. The trim removed 2 bases at V and 7 bases at J, leaving 5 bases unmatched. CDR1 is ENHRY, CDR2 SYGVKD, per germline. CDR3 length equals 14 residues. CDR3: CAISEREGLYTQYF. The CDR3 DNA sequence: TGTGCCATCAGTGAGCGGGAGGGCCTCTATACGCAGTATTTT.

This clonotype was counted a few times. V is TRBV7-2 and J is TRBJ2-3; no firm D call. This CDR3 has 15 amino acids. Between the trimmed V and J ends, which lost 7 bases and 2 bases, there was a span of 16 bases. CDR1 and CDR2 from the germline V gene are SGHTA and FQGNSA. This CDR3 is CASTLGPLFTDTQYF. CDR3 sequence (DNA): TGTGCCAGCACCCTAGGACCCCTGTTCACAGATACGCAGTATTTT.

The CDR3 region has the DNA TGTGCCAGCAGTCGACGGGAAGATGGAAACACCATATATTTT. It encodes CASSRREDGNTIYF. The chain links TRBV6-1 to TRBJ1-3; D call uncertain. V was cut by 5 bases and J by 3 bases, with 11 bases left in between. This CDR3 has 14 amino acids. CDR1 and CDR2 from the germline V gene are MNHNS and SASEGT.

This sequence joins TRBV9 and TRBJ2-1; 8 bases match TRBD2. Germline assignment: CDR1 SGDLS and CDR2 YYNGEE. CDR3 length: 15 residues. Unmatched junction bases numbered 4, after V lost 0 bases and J lost 5 bases. CDR3 in DNA: TGTGCCAGCAGCGTAGGAGGACTAGCAAACAATGAGCAGTTCTTC. It encodes CASSVGGLANNEQFF.

About this clonotype: Germline is not matched at one junction end, which may reflect a read error. The V gene is TRBV7-2, the J gene TRBJ2-3; no clear D. CDR3 size: 13 residues. CDR1 and CDR2 from the germline V gene are SGHTA and FQGNSA. The CDR3 coding sequence is TGTGTCAGCAGCTTAGCTTTGCGGGATACGCAGTATTTT. It codes for CVSSLALRDTQYF.

This clonotype was seen ten or more times. CDR3 residues: CASSPLAGGLYEQYF. The CDR3 DNA reads TGCGCCAGCAGCCCGCTAGCGGGAGGGCTCTACGAGCAGTACTTC. The V gene is TRBV4-3, the J gene TRBJ2-7; the match to TRBD2 covers 12 bases. CDR1 and CDR2 (germline): LGHNA, YSLEER. The CDR3 length is 15 residues. V was pared by 4 bases and J by 3 bases, with 4 bases of the junction left unmatched.

Only a few counts were recorded for this clonotype. The V gene is TRBV20-1, the J gene TRBJ1-1, with D maybe TRBD1 (5 bases). V shed 0 bases and J shed 4 bases, with 12 bases lying between them. The CDR3 totals 14 residues. The germline V gene encodes CDR1 DFQATT and CDR2 SNEGSKA (reference sequence). CDR3 region: CSARDPGVGTEAFF. The CDR3 region has the DNA TGCAGTGCTAGAGATCCGGGGGTGGGCACTGAAGCTTTCTTT.

This clonotype turned up a few times. This chain uses TRBV7-9 with TRBJ1-1; no definite D call. CDR1 and CDR2 from the germline V gene are SEHNR and FQNEAQ (reference sequence). The CDR3 consists of 13 residues. V was pared by 1 base and J by 6 bases, with 9 bases between. Written as DNA, the CDR3 is TGTGCCAGCAGCTTAGTCCCCTCTCCTGAAGCTTTCTTT. Its translation is CASSLVPSPEAFF.

This clonotype turned up a few times. The gene calls are TRBV20-1 and TRBJ2-1; a possible D gene is TRBD2 (6 bases). The CDR3 runs 14 residues. Germline assignment: CDR1 DFQATT and CDR2 SNEGSKA (reference sequence). V was trimmed by 6 bases and J by 1 base, leaving 13 bases between them. The chain's CDR3 is CSASKGLSYNEQFF. In DNA form, the CDR3 reads TGCAGTGCAAGCAAGGGACTTTCCTACAATGAGCAGTTCTTC.

Remarks on this clonotype: An end of the junction differs from the germline gene, which may be a read error. The chain has TRBV3-1 and TRBJ1-6, with D perhaps TRBD1 (6 bases). Germline V gene sequence: CDR1 LGHDT, CDR2 YNNKEL (reference sequence). This CDR3 region has 16 residues. Here the CDR3 reads CASSWGPSGGNSPLYF. The DNA of the CDR3 is TGTGCCAGCAGTTGGGGGCCCTCGGGAGGTAATTCACCCCTCTACTTT. Together with reference TRBV3-1 and TRBJ1-6, the CDR3 gives the full variable domain: DTAVSQTPKYLVTQMGNDKSIKCEQNLGHDTMYWYKQDSKKFLKIMFSYNNKELIINETVPNRFSPKSPDKAHLNLHINSLELGDSAVYFCASSWGPSGGNSPLYFGNGTRLTVT.

This clonotype was observed at least ten times. The V and J genes are TRBV20-1 and TRBJ2-1; 12 nucleotides line up with TRBD2. The CDR3 length is 14 residues. CDR1 and CDR2 (germline): DFQATT, SNEGSKA (reference sequence). Losses at the gene ends were 8 bases for V and 2 bases for J; bases not matched to a gene: 4. The CDR3 here is CSPLAGGAYNEQFF. The CDR3 DNA follows: TGCAGTCCACTAGCGGGAGGTGCCTACAATGAGCAGTTCTTC.

This rearrangement joins TRBV7-8 to TRBJ2-7, with 10 bases identical to TRBD2. J was trimmed by 6 bases and V by 4 bases; bases with no gene match: 6. Germline V gene lookup returns CDR1 SGHVS and CDR2 FQNEAQ. CDR3 length: 14 residues. The CDR3 region is CASSWTSGSGEQYF. The CDR3 nucleotides read TGTGCCAGCAGCTGGACTAGCGGTAGTGGCGAGCAGTACTTC.

J is TRBJ2-7 and V is TRBV6-5; D is unresolved. V was clipped by 0 bases and J by 3 bases, with 12 bases between them. Germline V gene sequence: CDR1 MNHEY, CDR2 SVGAGI. The CDR3 is 15 amino acids. As DNA, the CDR3 is TGTGCCAGCAGTTACTCGGCCCGGTGGGGCTACGAGCAGTACTTC. It translates to CASSYSARWGYEQYF.

This clonotype was recorded at least ten times. The rearrangement uses TRBV5-4 and TRBJ2-3; D is unclear. V lost 3 bases to trimming and J lost 4 bases, with 3 bases between them. The CDR3 runs 11 residues. Germline V CDR1 and CDR2: SGHNT, YYREEE (reference sequence). CDR3 residues: CASSWADTQYF. As DNA, the CDR3 is TGTGCCAGCAGCTGGGCAGATACGCAGTATTTT.

In its sample, this clonotype was seen a few times. The rearrangement joins TRBV3-1 to TRBJ1-4; 7 positions match TRBD1. The V gene's germline CDR1 is LGHDT and CDR2 YNNKEL (reference sequence). V shed 5 bases, J shed 5 bases, and the junction held 8 bases outside the gene matches. The CDR3 length is 15 residues. Written as DNA, the CDR3 is TGTGCCAGCAGCACCGGGGGGACAGCAAATGAAAAACTGTTTTTT. It codes for CASSTGGTANEKLFF.

This clonotype has ten or more counts. This chain links TRBV5-1 with TRBJ1-1; D remains unclear. V was cut by 0 bases and J by 7 bases, with 10 bases left in between. The CDR3 extends over 13 amino acids. Germline lookup yields CDR1 SGHRS and CDR2 YFSETQ. Here the CDR3 DNA reads TGCGCCAGCAGCTTGGAGGGCCACCGTGAAGCTTTCTTT. The encoded protein is CASSLEGHREAFF. Combining the CDR3 with reference TRBV5-1 and TRBJ1-1 gives the whole variable domain KAGVTQTPRYLIKTRGQQVTLSCSPISGHRSVSWYQQTPGQGLQFLFEYFSETQRNKGNFPGRFSGRQFSNSRSEMNVSTLELGDSALYLCASSLEGHREAFFGQGTRLTVV.

This clonotype was observed a few times. The rearrangement links TRBV7-2 to TRBJ2-1; 8 positions match TRBD2. In germline, CDR1 is SGHTA, CDR2 FQGNSA. The CDR3 is made up of 16 amino acids. Trimming removed 0 bases from V and 1 base from J; junction bases left unmatched: 2. The CDR3 region is CASSLAAGVSYNEQFF. Here the CDR3 DNA reads TGTGCCAGCAGCTTAGCAGCGGGAGTATCCTACAATGAGCAGTTCTTC. Full variable domain (outside the CDR3, taken from reference TRBV7-2 and TRBJ2-1): GAGVSQSPSNKVTEKGKDVELRCDPISGHTALYWYRQSLGQGLEFLIYFQGNSAPDKSGLPSDRFSAERTGGSVSTLTIQRTQQEDSAVYLCASSLAAGVSYNEQFFGPGTRLTVL.

J is TRBJ2-1 and V is TRBV28, with a possible D match to TRBD2 (5 bases). Trimming cost V 7 bases and J 0 bases, with 7 bases left between them. The CDR3 covers 13 residues. In germline, CDR1 is MDHEN, CDR2 SYDVKM. CDR3 DNA: TGTGCCAGCAACGCGGGCTCCTACAATGAGCAGTTCTTC. This codes for CASNAGSYNEQFF.

This clonotype is medium-sized by share. V and J are TRBV4-3 and TRBJ1-2; D is perhaps TRBD1 (5 bases). This CDR3 spans 12 amino acids. V was cut by 0 bases and J by 8 bases, with 7 bases left in between. Per the germline V gene, CDR1 is LGHNA and CDR2 is YSLEER. In DNA, the CDR3 is TGCGCCAGCAGCCAAGAGGGGGAAGGCTACACCTTC. Translation: CASSQEGEGYTF.

V and J are TRBV27 and TRBJ2-1, with 11 positions matching TRBD2. This CDR3 is 21 amino acids long. Germline CDR1 reads MNHEY; CDR2 reads SMNVEV (reference sequence). With 1 base clipped from V and 0 bases from J, the junction kept 14 bases outside the gene matches. The CDR3 nucleotides read TGTGCCAGCAGTTTATATAGGATCGGGACTAGCGGTATTAGCTCCTACAATGAGCAGTTCTTC. This gives the protein CASSLYRIGTSGISSYNEQFF.

In this sample, this clonotype turned up many times. As DNA, the CDR3 is TGTGCCACCAGCAGAGCCGGCTCTGGAAACACCATATATTTT. Amino acids: CATSRAGSGNTIYF. This chain joins TRBV15 and TRBJ1-3; D gene unclear. This CDR3 has 14 amino acids. The V gene lost 1 base and the J gene lost 0 bases, with 4 bases spanning the gap. Per the germline V gene, CDR1 is LNHNV and CDR2 is YYDKDF (reference sequence).